The 6 T cell receptor beta chains listed next were all sequenced from one sample in a study of blood T cell repertoires in COVID-19. Here immunoSEQ multiplex PCR was the method, and the copy in TCRdb shows in-frame clones only, minus some. This sample yields 45,000 to 60,000 clones, of which about 85% are seen a single time; roughly 15% belongs to the top ten. Sequenced material: peripheral blood. These receptors were collected from a human donor in a cohort sampled during active COVID-19.

The chain uses TRBV2 and TRBJ2-1; 7 positions match TRBD2. Germline V gene lookup returns CDR1 SNHLY and CDR2 FYNNEI. The CDR3 runs 15 residues. The trim removed 6 bases at V and 2 bases at J, leaving 7 bases unmatched. DNA for the CDR3: TGTGCCAGCAGCCCGACTAGCCGGACCTACAATGAGCAGTTCTTC. Its translation: CASSPTSRTYNEQFF.

The chain recombines TRBV28 with TRBJ2-5, with 8 bases that match TRBD2. Unmatched junction bases numbered 11, after V lost 4 bases and J lost 1 base. This CDR3 has 17 residues. Looked up from germline, CDR1 is MDHEN and CDR2 is SYDVKM. CDR3 sequence (DNA): TGTGCCAGCAGTTCCCCGGCCAGCGGGGGCCCCCAAGAGACCCAGTACTTC. This sequence encodes CASSSPASGGPQETQYF.

The CDR3 loop reads CASSGTGPRQPQHF. The CDR3 bases are TGTGCCAGCAGCGGGACAGGTCCTCGTCAGCCCCAGCATTTT. V and J are TRBV7-2 and TRBJ1-5, with TRBD1 identical over 8 bases. V gave up 5 bases and J gave up 6 bases; unmatched junction bases: 6. The CDR3 consists of 14 residues. CDR1 is SGHTA and CDR2 is FQGNSA in the germline V gene. Based on the CDR3 plus reference TRBV7-2 and TRBJ1-5, the full variable domain is GAGVSQSPSNKVTEKGKDVELRCDPISGHTALYWYRQSLGQGLEFLIYFQGNSAPDKSGLPSDRFSAERTGGSVSTLTIQRTQQEDSAVYLCASSGTGPRQPQHFGDGTRLSIL.

The genes are TRBV15 and TRBJ1-4; a possible D gene is TRBD1 (6 bases). CDR1 is LNHNV and CDR2 is YYDKDF in the germline V gene (reference sequence). V lost 3 bases, J lost 5 bases, and 13 bases lay in between. This CDR3 region has 15 residues. Here the CDR3 DNA reads TGTGCCACCAGCAGGACAGGACGAGAAAATGAAAAACTGTTTTTT. It codes for CATSRTGRENEKLFF.

The rearrangement joins TRBV23-1 to TRBJ1-2; no firm D call. TRBV23-1 has ORF status, its function being uncertain. CDR3 length equals 18 residues. The V and J ends lost 3 bases and 5 bases respectively, with 25 bases between them. Written as DNA, the CDR3 is TGCGCCAGCAGTCAGGGTGTAATGGACTCTACCCCCCTTTATGGCTACACCTTC. Amino acids: CASSQGVMDSTPLYGYTF.

V and J are TRBV2 and TRBJ2-7; 9 positions match TRBD1. This CDR3 has 14 amino acids. The germline V gene has CDR1 SNHLY and CDR2 FYNNEI. V gave up 5 bases and J gave up 2 bases; unmatched junction bases: 4. This chain's CDR3 is CASSFGQGTYEQYF. As DNA, the CDR3 is TGTGCCAGCAGTTTTGGACAGGGGACCTACGAGCAGTACTTC.